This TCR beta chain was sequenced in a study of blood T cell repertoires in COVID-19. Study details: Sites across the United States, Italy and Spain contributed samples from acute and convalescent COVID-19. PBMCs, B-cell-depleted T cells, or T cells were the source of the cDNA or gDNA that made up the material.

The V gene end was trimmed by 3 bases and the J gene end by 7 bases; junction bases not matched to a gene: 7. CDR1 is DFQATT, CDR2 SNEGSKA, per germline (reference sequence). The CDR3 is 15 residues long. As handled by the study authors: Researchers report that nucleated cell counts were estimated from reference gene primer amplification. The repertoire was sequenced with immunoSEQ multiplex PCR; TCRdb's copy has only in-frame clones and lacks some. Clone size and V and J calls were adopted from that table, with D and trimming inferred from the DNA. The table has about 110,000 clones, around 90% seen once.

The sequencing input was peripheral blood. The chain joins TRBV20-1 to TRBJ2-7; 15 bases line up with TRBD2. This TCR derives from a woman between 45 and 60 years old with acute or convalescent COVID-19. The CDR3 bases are TGCAGTGCTAGTCTCGGACTAGCGGGAGGGCGGGAGCAGTACTTC. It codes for CSASLGLAGGREQYF.